These 27 T cell receptor beta chains were all obtained from the same sample, sequenced in a study of shared clonotypes between healthy human individuals. This table comes from immunoSEQ multiplex PCR, and its TCRdb copy is limited to in-frame clones, with some not included. The profile covers about 1 million clones, with roughly 75% appearing a single time and approximately 1.5% taken by the ten largest. Sequenced material: memory CD4+ T cells sorted from blood. Subset in this sample: CD45RA-negative fraction. All receptors derive from a young man in good health.

The genes are TRBV29-1 and TRBJ2-7; 10 bases fit TRBD2. The germline V gene has CDR1 SQVTM and CDR2 ANQGSEA. V dropped 5 bases and J dropped 3; count of bases not matched to a gene: 10. CDR3 size: 15 residues. CDR3 sequence: CSVLAGAREGYEQYF. Written as DNA, the CDR3 is TGCAGCGTTCTAGCGGGAGCGCGGGAGGGCTACGAGCAGTACTTC.

This clone was picked up many times. The genes are TRBV7-2 and TRBJ2-7; D may be TRBD1 (5 bases). Germline CDR1 reads SGHTA; CDR2 reads FQGNSA. There are 12 residues in the CDR3. With 5 bases removed from V and 7 bases from J, the gap between germline ends came to 12 bases. The CDR3 reads CASSLRAGEQYF. The DNA for the CDR3 is TGTGCCAGCAGCCTTCGGGCAGGGGAGCAGTACTTC.

The V call is TRBV9, the J call TRBJ1-2; D unresolved. Germline V gene data show CDR1 as SGDLS and CDR2 as YYNGEE. V shed 0 bases and J shed 8 bases, with 11 bases lying between them. There are 13 residues in the CDR3. As DNA, the CDR3 is TGTGCCAGCAGCGTAGACGGGCGAGGAGGCTACACCTTC. Translation: CASSVDGRGGYTF. The full variable domain, completed using reference TRBV9 and TRBJ1-2, is DSGVTQTPKHLITATGQRVTLRCSPRSGDLSVYWYQQSLDQGLQFLIQYYNGEERAKGNILERFSAQQFPDLHSELNLSSLELGDSALYFCASSVDGRGGYTFGSGTRLTVV.

V is TRBV10-1 and J is TRBJ2-3; TRBD1 matches at 7 bases. This CDR3 contains 15 residues. Germline CDR1 reads WNHNN; CDR2 reads SYGVQD (reference sequence). Unmatched junction bases numbered 6, after V lost 1 base and J lost 5 bases. For the CDR3, the DNA is TGCGCCAGCAGTGAGTGGGGGACAGATCAAGATACGCAGTATTTT. Its translation: CASSEWGTDQDTQYF.

This clone came up a few times. In nucleotides, the CDR3 is TGTGCCAGCTCACCAAACGGACGGAGGAACACTGAAGCTTTCTTT. The encoded protein is CASSPNGRRNTEAFF. The chain couples TRBV18 to TRBJ1-1; no firm D call. CDR1 KGHSH and CDR2 LQKENI come from the germline V gene. This CDR3 comprises 15 residues. V was pared by 2 bases and J by 1 base, with 11 bases between. The whole variable domain, remainder taken from reference TRBV18 and TRBJ1-1, is NAGVMQNPRHLVRRRGQEARLRCSPMKGHSHVYWYRQLPEEGLKFMVYLQKENIIDESGMPKERFSAEFPKEGPSILRIQQVVRGDSAAYFCASSPNGRRNTEAFFGQGTRLTVV.

V gene TRBV18 combines with J gene TRBJ2-1; 11 bases line up with TRBD1. The CDR3 sequence is 15 residues long. Germline loops: CDR1 KGHSH, CDR2 LQKENI. The V gene end was trimmed by 6 bases and the J gene end by 6 bases; junction bases not matched to a gene: 7. The CDR3 is CASSPGQGVTNEQFF. CDR3 coding DNA: TGTGCCAGCTCCCCGGGACAGGGGGTTACCAATGAGCAGTTCTTC.

The CDR3 reads CASSRDDMGLEKLFF. In DNA form, the CDR3 reads TGTGCCAGCAGCCGCGACGACATGGGTTTAGAAAAACTGTTTTTT. The J gene is TRBJ1-4, the V gene TRBV7-8; D is unclear. CDR3 length: 15 amino acids. Trimming removed 5 bases at V and 8 bases at J, with 18 bases between. CDR1 and CDR2 from the germline V gene are SGHVS and FQNEAQ.

The chain is built from TRBV7-2 and TRBJ2-3, with D unclear. V lost 5 bases and J lost 6, with 12 bases in between. Germline lookup yields CDR1 SGHTA and CDR2 FQGNSA. CDR3 size: 13 residues. CDR3 sequence: CASSRDWTDTQYF. As DNA, the CDR3 is TGTGCCAGCAGCCGTGACTGGACCGATACGCAGTATTTT.

The chain uses TRBV6-6 and TRBJ1-6, with D hard to call. Germline loops: CDR1 MNHNY, CDR2 SVGAGI (reference sequence). Trimming stripped 2 bases from V and 4 bases from J, with 6 bases between. The CDR3 is made up of 14 amino acids. The DNA of the CDR3 is TGTGCCAGCAGTTACACACGGTATAATTCACCCCTCCACTTT. Encoded protein: CASSYTRYNSPLHF.

The chain uses TRBV10-3 and TRBJ2-7; the D is unclear. Germline V lookup: CDR1 ENHRY, CDR2 SYGVKD. CDR3 length: 14 amino acids. Trimming removed 0 bases at V and 1 base at J, with 7 bases between. CDR3 coding DNA: TGTGCCATCAGTGAGTCTGGCAGATCCTACGAGCAGTACTTC. It translates to CAISESGRSYEQYF.

This chain uses TRBV5-1 with TRBJ1-2; no definite D call. The germline V and J ends were trimmed by 4 bases and 4 bases, with 14 bases remaining between them. Germline V gene sequence: CDR1 SGHRS, CDR2 YFSETQ. The CDR3 runs to 14 residues. The CDR3 coding sequence is TGCGCCAGCAGCCCCCCACCGCCAGGCTATGGCTACACCTTC. Translation: CASSPPPPGYGYTF.

The gene calls are TRBV9 and TRBJ1-1; the D gene is possibly TRBD1 (5 bases). CDR3 size: 15 residues. Germline V lookup: CDR1 SGDLS, CDR2 YYNGEE. Trimming removed 4 bases from V and 0 bases from J, with 13 bases in between. The CDR3 nucleotides read TGTGCCAGCAGCCCCAGCGGGACTGTGAACACTGAAGCTTTCTTT. It translates to CASSPSGTVNTEAFF.

The chain carries TRBV6-5 and TRBJ1-4; no clear D gene. CDR1 is MNHEY and CDR2 is SVGAGI in the germline V gene. The CDR3 totals 13 residues. Trimming removed 0 bases at V and 5 bases at J, with 4 bases between. The CDR3 spells CASSYSHNEKLFF. DNA of the CDR3: TGTGCCAGCAGTTACTCGCACAATGAAAAACTGTTTTTT.

This chain links TRBV19 with TRBJ1-1; 8 bases are a match to TRBD1. CDR1 and CDR2 from the germline V gene are LNHDA and SQIVND (reference sequence). Losses at the gene ends were 6 bases for V and 3 bases for J; bases not matched to a gene: 9. This CDR3 spans 15 amino acids. CDR3 sequence (DNA): TGTGCCAGTAGACACCCAGGACAGGGCGACACTGAAGCTTTCTTT. Translation gives CASRHPGQGDTEAFF. The variable domain in full, completed from reference TRBV19 and TRBJ1-1, reads DGGITQSPKYLFRKEGQNVTLSCEQNLNHDAMYWYRQDPGQGLRLIYYSQIVNDFQKGDIAEGYSVSREKKESFPLTVTSAQKNPTAFYLCASRHPGQGDTEAFFGQGTRLTVV.

The chain couples TRBV2 to TRBJ2-2; either TRBD1 or TRBD2 may fit D (5 bases each). The V gene's germline CDR1 is SNHLY and CDR2 FYNNEI. This CDR3 has 15 amino acids. The V end lost 8 bases, the J end lost 5 bases, and 18 bases lay between the germline ends. CDR3 coding DNA: TGTGCCAGCGACCTTGGGGGATTAGGAACCGGGGAGCTGTTTTTT. Amino acids: CASDLGGLGTGELFF. Complete variable domain (other parts from reference TRBV2 and TRBJ2-2): EPEVTQTPSHQVTQMGQEVILRCVPISNHLYFYWYRQILGQKVEFLVSFYNNEISEKSEIFDDQFSVERPDGSNFTLKIRSTKLEDSAMYFCASDLGGLGTGELFFGEGSRLTVL.

The CDR3 region is CASSLMGLAGPTDTQYF. In DNA, the CDR3 is TGTGCCAGCAGCCTGATGGGACTAGCGGGGCCCACAGATACGCAGTATTTT. This chain joins TRBV7-9 and TRBJ2-3, with 13 bases lining up with TRBD2. The length of the CDR3 is 17 residues. Germline V gene sequence: CDR1 SEHNR, CDR2 FQNEAQ (reference sequence). V dropped 5 bases and J dropped 2; count of bases not matched to a gene: 7.

V and J are TRBV28 and TRBJ2-4, with 7 nucleotides matching TRBD1. CDR1 and CDR2 (germline): MDHEN, SYDVKM. The CDR3 length is 13 residues. With 11 bases clipped from V and 1 base from J, the junction kept 5 bases outside the gene matches. The CDR3 spells CAGSQGAKNIQYF. The DNA for the CDR3 is TGTGCCGGTTCACAGGGGGCCAAAAACATTCAGTACTTC.

The chain has TRBV10-3 and TRBJ2-4; D may be TRBD1 (5 bases). The ends were cut back, 6 bases at V and 5 bases at J, with 8 bases in the middle. The CDR3 contains 12 residues. Germline V gene sequence: CDR1 ENHRY, CDR2 SYGVKD. This chain's CDR3 is CAISSTENIQYF. CDR3 sequence (DNA): TGTGCCATCAGCTCGACAGAAAACATTCAGTACTTC.

V usage is TRBV28 and J usage is TRBJ1-5, with unresolved D. The CDR3 contains 12 residues. From germline, CDR1 is MDHEN and CDR2 SYDVKM. V shed 3 bases and J shed 7 bases, with 7 bases lying between them. DNA for the CDR3: TGTGCCAGCAGTTTTGTAAGGCAGCCCCAGCATTTT. Encoded protein: CASSFVRQPQHF. The full variable domain, completed using reference TRBV28 and TRBJ1-5, is DVKVTQSSRYLVKRTGEKVFLECVQDMDHENMFWYRQDPGLGLRLIYFSYDVKMKEKGDIPEGYSVSREKKERFSLILESASTNQTSMYLCASSFVRQPQHFGDGTRLSIL.

The chain links TRBV5-1 to TRBJ2-1; 12 nucleotides line up with TRBD2. CDR1 SGHRS and CDR2 YFSETQ come from the germline V gene. V shed 0 bases and J 1 base; nucleotides not matched to a gene: 2. This CDR3 contains 17 residues. In DNA form, the CDR3 reads TGCGCCAGCAGCTTGGAACTAGCGGGGGGTTCCTACAATGAGCAGTTCTTC. Protein: CASSLELAGGSYNEQFF.

The chain carries TRBV18 and TRBJ1-1; weak D call: TRBD1 (5 bases). Trimming stripped 3 bases from V and 1 base from J, with 15 bases between. This CDR3 is built from 16 residues. Germline values: CDR1 KGHSH, CDR2 LQKENI. CDR3 nucleotide sequence: TGTGCCAGCTCACCGTTAGAGGTTACAGGGAACACTGAAGCTTTCTTT. Residues: CASSPLEVTGNTEAFF.

The chain uses TRBV28 and TRBJ1-5, with D uncertain. This CDR3 has 15 amino acids. The V end was cut by 5 bases, the J end by 3 bases, with 14 bases between. CDR1 MDHEN and CDR2 SYDVKM come from the germline V gene. In nucleotides, the CDR3 is TGTGCCAGCAGTCCGCACCAGTCAAACAATCAGCCCCAGCATTTT. Protein sequence: CASSPHQSNNQPQHF.

The chain is built from TRBV11-1 and TRBJ1-2, with TRBD1 as a possible D gene (6 bases). This CDR3 has 15 amino acids. The V gene lost 5 bases and the J gene lost 7 bases, with 20 bases spanning the gap. Germline assignment: CDR1 SGHAT and CDR2 FQDESV (reference sequence). In DNA, the CDR3 is TGTGCCAGCAGCCCAGTCAGGGGCGGAGTGCGTGGCTACACCTTC. It yields the protein CASSPVRGGVRGYTF.

The V call is TRBV5-4, the J call TRBJ2-5; 8 nucleotides agree with TRBD1. The CDR3 is 14 residues long. Germline trimming cut 5 bases from V and 4 bases from J; bases unmatched to any gene: 7. The V gene's germline CDR1 is SGHNT and CDR2 YYREEE (reference sequence). The CDR3 bases are TGTGCCAGCAGTTCGGGACAGGTGAGAGAGACCCAGTACTTC. Amino acid sequence: CASSSGQVRETQYF.

CDR3 nucleotide sequence: TGTGCCAGCAGCTTCGCTTCTACCACGAAAACAGATACGCAGTATTTT. Protein: CASSFASTTKTDTQYF. The chain is built from TRBV7-2 and TRBJ2-3; D unresolved. Germline CDR1 reads SGHTA; CDR2 reads FQGNSA. Trimming took 3 bases from V and 3 from J, leaving 16 bases between them. The CDR3 runs to 16 residues.

The genes are TRBV10-3 and TRBJ1-1, with TRBD1 matching 10 bases. CDR1 ENHRY and CDR2 SYGVKD come from the germline V gene. V lost 6 bases to trimming and J lost 5 bases; unmatched junction nucleotides: 9. The CDR3 is 15 amino acids. Here the CDR3 DNA reads TGTGCCATCAGCCCCAGACAGGGGGCTAATACTGAAGCTTTCTTT. This gives the protein CAISPRQGANTEAFF.

The rearrangement links TRBV5-1 to TRBJ1-1; 8 bases match TRBD1. This CDR3 contains 15 residues. Germline V gene data show CDR1 as SGHRS and CDR2 as YFSETQ. Trimming removed 4 bases from V and 2 bases from J; junction bases left unmatched: 7. This CDR3 is CASSDRTGPNTEAFF. The DNA of the CDR3 is TGCGCCAGCAGCGACAGGACAGGGCCCAACACTGAAGCTTTCTTT. The full variable domain, completed using reference TRBV5-1 and TRBJ1-1, is KAGVTQTPRYLIKTRGQQVTLSCSPISGHRSVSWYQQTPGQGLQFLFEYFSETQRNKGNFPGRFSGRQFSNSRSEMNVSTLELGDSALYLCASSDRTGPNTEAFFGQGTRLTVV.